These 20 T cell receptor beta chains came from one sample sequenced in a study of cytomegalovirus exposure and HLA in healthy donors. PCR amplification relied on 60 Vbeta primers (plus 13 Jbeta primers). Profiling relied on immunoSEQ multiplex PCR, and the TCRdb table lists in-frame clones only, not all of them. Among 130,000 or so clones listed, more than 60% were seen once. The sample comprised PBMCs. These receptors were collected from a man aged 30-40 years in good health and CMV-seronegative.

The chain combines TRBV30 with TRBJ1-3, with TRBD1 as a possible D gene (5 bases). The germline gives CDR1 GTSNPN, CDR2 SVGIG (reference sequence). The CDR3 spans 15 residues. V shed 3 bases and J shed 3 bases, with 15 bases lying between them. This chain's CDR3 is CAWRDQGIGGNTIYF. CDR3 DNA: TGTGCCTGGAGAGACCAGGGAATCGGTGGAAACACCATATATTTT.

This sequence joins TRBV19 and TRBJ2-3, with a tentative D call TRBD1 (5 bases). V was pared by 5 bases and J by 3 bases, with 9 bases between. The CDR3 consists of 13 residues. The germline CDR1 and CDR2 sequences are LNHDA and SQIVND (reference sequence). The CDR3 DNA follows: TGTGCCAGTAGTCAGCAGGGAACAGATACGCAGTATTTT. It yields the protein CASSQQGTDTQYF.

This chain connects TRBV4-1 to TRBJ2-7, with 9 nucleotides matching TRBD1. This CDR3 has 14 amino acids. V lost 1 base to trimming and J lost 7 bases; unmatched junction nucleotides: 5. Looked up from germline, CDR1 is MGHRA and CDR2 is YSYEKL. CDR3 coding DNA: TGCGCCAGCAGCCAAGCGGGGACAGGGCGGGAGCAGTACTTC. This sequence encodes CASSQAGTGREQYF.

This chain uses TRBV9 with TRBJ2-2, with 12 bases fitting TRBD2. Germline CDR1 and CDR2: SGDLS and YYNGEE. CDR3 length equals 14 residues. V shed 5 bases and J 7 bases; nucleotides not matched to a gene: 3. DNA for the CDR3: TGTGCCAGCAGGACTAGCGGGAGTAACGGGGAGCTGTTTTTT. It codes for CASRTSGSNGELFF.

The table lists this clone with a few counts. The chain links TRBV5-4 to TRBJ1-1; D gene ambiguous. Trimming took off 0 bases at V and 2 bases at J, with 5 bases between the two ends. CDR1 is SGHNT, CDR2 YYREEE, per germline (reference sequence). The CDR3 spans 13 residues. The CDR3 loop is CASSLVVNTEAFF. In DNA form, the CDR3 reads TGTGCCAGCAGCTTGGTAGTCAACACTGAAGCTTTCTTT.

This clone was counted a single time. The rearrangement uses TRBV5-1 and TRBJ2-7, with TRBD1 matching over 7 bases. Germline V CDR1 and CDR2: SGHRS, YFSETQ. The length of the CDR3 is 16 residues. Trimming took 0 bases from V and 3 from J; bases not matched to a gene: 9. Here the CDR3 reads CASSLALQGSRYEQYF. DNA for the CDR3: TGCGCCAGCAGCTTGGCCCTACAGGGGTCACGCTACGAGCAGTACTTC.

The chain has TRBV5-4 and TRBJ1-2; 7 bases match TRBD1. The CDR3 spans 14 residues. J gave up 0 bases and V 4 bases, and 3 bases lay outside the gene matches. Germline CDR1 and CDR2: SGHNT and YYREEE (reference sequence). CDR3 amino acids: CASSGTEANYGYTF. The CDR3 bases are TGTGCCAGCAGCGGGACAGAAGCTAACTATGGCTACACCTTC.

The chain employs TRBV27 and TRBJ1-5; the D is unclear. The germline CDR1 and CDR2 sequences are MNHEY and SMNVEV (reference sequence). Trimming pared 6 bases from V and 2 bases from J, leaving 5 bases between. The CDR3 spans 12 residues. The CDR3 region is CASRGGNQPQHF. The DNA of the CDR3 is TGTGCCAGCAGGGGAGGCAATCAGCCCCAGCATTTT.

This chain joins TRBV29-1 and TRBJ1-1; 11 bases are shared with TRBD1. Germline values: CDR1 SQVTM, CDR2 ANQGSEA. After removal of 6 bases from V and 4 bases from J, the junction contained 7 bases not matched to a gene. There are 14 residues in the CDR3. In nucleotides, the CDR3 is TGCAGCGTAGGTCCCGGGACAGGGGGCACTGAAGCTTTCTTT. It codes for CSVGPGTGGTEAFF.

This clone was seen only once. The chain is built from TRBV2 and TRBJ1-5; D gene unclear. The CDR3 runs 12 residues. CDR1 is SNHLY and CDR2 is FYNNEI in the germline V gene. The ends were cut back, 5 bases at V and 6 bases at J, with 8 bases in the middle. The CDR3 nucleotides read TGTGCCAGCAGTCCTCAGGTTCAGCCCCAGCATTTT. This gives the protein CASSPQVQPQHF. Supplemented by reference TRBV2 and TRBJ1-5, the full variable domain reads EPEVTQTPSHQVTQMGQEVILRCVPISNHLYFYWYRQILGQKVEFLVSFYNNEISEKSEIFDDQFSVERPDGSNFTLKIRSTKLEDSAMYFCASSPQVQPQHFGDGTRLSIL.

This chain links TRBV9 with TRBJ1-3; 7 bases are shared with TRBD1. The germline gives CDR1 SGDLS, CDR2 YYNGEE. The CDR3 is made up of 15 amino acids. J lost 3 bases, V lost 4 bases, and 7 bases had no gene match. CDR3 protein: CASSPRTGGGNTIYF. CDR3 nucleotides: TGTGCCAGCAGCCCACGGACAGGCGGTGGAAACACCATATATTTT.

This clone has just one count. The chain uses TRBV10-3 and TRBJ2-2, with D possibly being TRBD2 (6 bases). Germline V gene lookup returns CDR1 ENHRY and CDR2 SYGVKD. The CDR3 sequence is 14 residues long. The V gene lost 8 bases and the J gene lost 2 bases, with 12 bases spanning the gap. The CDR3 nucleotides read TGTGCCATCGGAGGGACTTTAAACACCGGGGAGCTGTTTTTT. Translation: CAIGGTLNTGELFF.

This clone was seen a handful of times. The rearrangement uses TRBV30 and TRBJ2-3; 8 bases match TRBD1. The CDR3 has 16 amino acids. The V gene end was trimmed by 0 bases and the J gene end by 3 bases; junction bases not matched to a gene: 8. Germline CDR1 and CDR2: GTSNPN and SVGIG (reference sequence). Written as DNA, the CDR3 is TGTGCCTGGAGTGTATTAGCAGGGGGCGGAACAGATACGCAGTATTTT. Protein product: CAWSVLAGGGTDTQYF.

This chain uses TRBV4-3 with TRBJ1-1; 8 bases line up with TRBD1. V lost 1 base and J lost 4; bases outside the gene matches: 5. The CDR3 covers 15 residues. Germline V gene sequence: CDR1 LGHNA, CDR2 YSLEER. The CDR3 loop is CASSQVGQGGTEAFF. In DNA, the CDR3 is TGCGCCAGCAGCCAAGTAGGACAGGGAGGCACTGAAGCTTTCTTT.

Concerning this clone: The sample holds other DNA sequences that translate to the same CDR3. This CDR3 reads CASSLGDRGILGYGYTF. The CDR3 coding sequence is TGTGCCAGCAGCTTGGGTGACAGGGGGATTTTAGGGTATGGCTACACCTTC. This chain joins TRBV5-4 and TRBJ1-2; the match to TRBD1 covers 9 bases. V trimming: 0 bases; J trimming: 5 bases; junction bases outside the gene matches: 11. CDR1 is SGHNT and CDR2 is YYREEE in the germline V gene (reference sequence). The CDR3 is made up of 17 amino acids.

The V and J genes are TRBV19 and TRBJ1-2; a weak D match, TRBD1 (6 bases). This CDR3 spans 16 amino acids. V was clipped by 7 bases and J by 5 bases, with 23 bases between them. CDR1 and CDR2 from the germline V gene are LNHDA and SQIVND (reference sequence). CDR3 protein: CASTLQGAGIGYGYTF. CDR3 in DNA: TGTGCCAGTACTTTACAGGGCGCGGGTATCGGATATGGCTACACCTTC.

This clone was observed a handful of times. The CDR3, as DNA: TGTGCCAGCAGCTCTATACCCCGGACAGGAAATACCTACAATGAGCAGTTCTTC. Its translation is CASSSIPRTGNTYNEQFF. The V gene is TRBV7-9, the J gene TRBJ2-1; 7 bases fit TRBD1. CDR1 is SEHNR and CDR2 is FQNEAQ in the germline V gene (reference sequence). This CDR3 contains 18 residues. Trimming took 4 bases from V and 2 from J; bases not matched to a gene: 14.

The chain uses TRBV5-1 and TRBJ2-3; D may be TRBD1 (6 bases). The germline V gene encodes CDR1 SGHRS and CDR2 YFSETQ. The CDR3 covers 14 residues. The germline V and J ends were trimmed by 4 bases and 2 bases, with 11 bases remaining between them. CDR3 region: CASSPDRSTDTQYF. CDR3 nucleotides: TGCGCCAGCAGCCCGGACAGATCCACAGATACGCAGTATTTT.

The chain couples TRBV5-1 to TRBJ1-1; D remains unclear. Trimming took off 4 bases at V and 4 bases at J, with 17 bases between the two ends. Germline loops: CDR1 SGHRS, CDR2 YFSETQ. The CDR3 consists of 15 residues. The CDR3, as DNA: TGCGCCAGCAGCCCAGCAGTCGTCGGACTCACTGAAGCTTTCTTT. The encoded protein is CASSPAVVGLTEAFF.

The chain has TRBV19 and TRBJ2-7; a weak D match, TRBD1 (6 bases). The V gene lost 5 bases and the J gene lost 2 bases, with 13 bases spanning the gap. Germline CDR1 reads LNHDA; CDR2 reads SQIVND (reference sequence). The CDR3 extends over 14 amino acids. CDR3 DNA: TGTGCCAGTAGTTTCATAGGGGGAGCCTACGAGCAGTACTTC. Translated: CASSFIGGAYEQYF.